This T cell receptor (beta chain) derives from a study of brain metastases from non-small cell lung cancer. The germline V gene has CDR1 LNHDA and CDR2 SQIVND (reference sequence). The CDR3 consists of 17 residues. Trimming removed 2 bases from V and 0 bases from J; junction bases left unmatched: 6. This clone appeared a single time. Profiling relied on immunoSEQ multiplex PCR, and the TCRdb table lists in-frame clones only, not all of them. The sample has 600 to 800 clones, 85% seen once. Sequenced input: tumor-adjacent normal tissue. This receptor was obtained from a donor over 35 with non-small cell lung cancer. The rearrangement links TRBV19 to TRBJ2-3, with 9 bases fitting TRBD2. The CDR3 is CASSILSSGASTDTQYF. In DNA, the CDR3 is TGTGCCAGTAGTATACTGTCTAGCGGGGCTAGCACAGATACGCAGTATTTT.